This T cell receptor beta chain is drawn from a study of T cell repertoires in cytomegalovirus infection. Study context: Through public TCR beta signatures, both CMV infection and matching HLA type were indicated.

The CDR3 totals 13 residues. Per the germline V gene, CDR1 is SGHTA and CDR2 is FQGNSA. The V and J ends lost 8 bases and 6 bases, in that order; junction bases with no gene match: 8. MiXCR was run by TCRdb on the reads, yielding one entry per CDR3 protein. The top ten hold less than 15% of the sample, which has approximately 350,000 distinct CDR3 sequences, nearly 35% seen once. This clonotype was picked up many times. Its specificity is unknown. The sequence was obtained from a human donor in good health (CMV status not recorded). Some clones in this sample may be carry-over from other donors' samples. The sequencing used cultured PBMCs, collected from culture after CMV antigen stimulation. The V and J genes are TRBV7-2 and TRBJ2-5, with 8 nucleotides matching TRBD1. CDR3 region: CASLDRVVKTQYF. For the CDR3, the DNA is TGTGCCAGCTTGGACAGGGTGGTAAAGACCCAGTACTTC.